The 21 T cell receptor beta chains given below trace back to one sample, sequenced in a study of blood T cells in healthy people across ages. For the second PCR, which ran for about 6 to 11 cycles, a sample-barcoded 5' primer and a J-beta primer mix were used. A single record per CDR3 protein comes from TCRdb applying MiXCR to the 5' RACE reads. The sample includes under 1,100,000 distinct CDR3 sequences, almost 25% seen only once; the top ten take about 0.8%. This same sample was also taken into another study, of T cells of mothers and their children.

Sequencing was performed on blood. These receptors all come from a girl aged 2 to 9 in good health.

This clonotype was recorded a few times. The CDR3 nucleotides read TGCGCCAGCAGCCAAGTTCCGGGACTTGGGGGCTACACCTTC. It codes for CASSQVPGLGGYTF. V is TRBV4-3 and J is TRBJ1-2, with a possible D match to TRBD1 (5 bases). With 1 base removed from V and 8 bases from J, the gap between germline ends came to 14 bases. The CDR3 runs to 14 residues. Per germline, CDR1 LGHNA and CDR2 YSLEER.

This clonotype was counted ten times or more. This sequence joins TRBV29-1 and TRBJ2-5, with D uncertain. The CDR3 is 13 residues long. In germline, CDR1 is SQVTM, CDR2 ANQGSEA. V lost 2 bases, J lost 2 bases, and 9 bases lay in between. CDR3 sequence: CSVETQSQETQYF. As DNA, the CDR3 is TGCAGCGTTGAAACGCAGTCACAAGAGACCCAGTACTTC.

This clonotype was detected only a few times. The V call is TRBV6-2 or TRBV6-3, the J call TRBJ2-1; 9 bases fit TRBD2. CDR1 MNHEY and CDR2 SVGEGT come from the germline V gene. This CDR3 spans 15 amino acids. V lost 5 bases and J lost 5; bases outside the gene matches: 7. The CDR3 here is CASSPGTSYHNEQFF. CDR3 bases: TGTGCCAGCAGTCCCGGGACTAGCTATCACAATGAGCAGTTCTTC.

J is TRBJ2-3 and V is TRBV20-1; TRBD2 matches at 12 bases. The CDR3 length is 18 residues. V trimming: 5 bases; J trimming: 2 bases; junction bases outside the gene matches: 14. Germline V gives CDR1 DFQATT, CDR2 SNEGSKA (reference sequence). This chain's CDR3 is CSAELAGGVVPLTDTQYF. The CDR3 DNA reads TGCAGTGCTGAACTAGCGGGAGGCGTAGTACCGCTCACAGATACGCAGTATTTT.

In this sample, this clonotype turned up many times. This chain joins TRBV12-3 or TRBV12-4 and TRBJ1-1; D gene unclear. V dropped 6 bases and J dropped 1 base, with 9 bases sitting between them. The CDR3 contains 13 residues. The CDR3 DNA reads TGTGCCAGCAGACCGGACGGGAACACTGAAGCTTTCTTT. This translates into CASRPDGNTEAFF.

This chain links TRBV7-2 with TRBJ2-7, with 8 bases aligning to TRBD2. The germline V gene has CDR1 SGHTA and CDR2 FQGNSA. V trimming: 2 bases; J trimming: 2 bases; junction bases outside the gene matches: 11. The CDR3 is made up of 17 amino acids. CDR3 sequence reads: CASSLRVPGGEPYEQYF. The CDR3 DNA is TGTGCCAGCAGCTTAAGAGTCCCCGGGGGGGAACCCTACGAGCAGTACTTC.

This clonotype was seen at least ten times. CDR3 nucleotide sequence: TGTGCCAGCAGCTTCCCAAACAATGAGCAGTTCTTC. This sequence encodes CASSFPNNEQFF. The chain couples TRBV13 to TRBJ2-1; no clear D. The germline CDR1 and CDR2 sequences are PRHDT and FYEKMQ (reference sequence). V was pared by 3 bases and J by 5 bases, with 5 bases between. CDR3 length: 12 amino acids.

This sequence joins TRBV7-9 and TRBJ2-7; TRBD1 or TRBD2 may be the D gene (5 bases each). Trimming left V 5 bases short and J 6 bases short, with 14 bases between. The CDR3 spans 13 residues. Looked up from germline, CDR1 is SEHNR and CDR2 is FQNEAQ (reference sequence). CDR3 in DNA: TGTGCCAGCAGCCTCCGGGACCGCCGCGAGCAGTACTTC. It is translated as CASSLRDRREQYF.

This chain uses TRBV11-2 with TRBJ2-4; possible D gene TRBD1, 5 bases. CDR3 length equals 16 residues. The V and J ends lost 1 base and 0 bases respectively, with 10 bases between them. Germline values: CDR1 SGHAT, CDR2 FQNNGV. CDR3 sequence reads: CASSLGQLLAKNIQYF. The DNA for the CDR3 is TGTGCCAGCAGCTTAGGACAGTTACTAGCCAAAAACATTCAGTACTTC.

This clonotype appeared a few times. The chain uses TRBV2 and TRBJ1-6; D call uncertain. The CDR3 is 13 residues long. The germline gives CDR1 SNHLY, CDR2 FYNNEI. The V end was cut by 6 bases, the J end by 8 bases, with 11 bases between. The CDR3, as DNA: TGTGCCAGCAGGAGACGCTTGGATTCACCCCTCCACTTT. Translation gives CASRRRLDSPLHF.

The V call is TRBV20-1, the J call TRBJ2-1, with 7 bases that match TRBD2. CDR3 length: 14 residues. The trim removed 8 bases at V and 4 bases at J, leaving 11 bases unmatched. The germline V gene encodes CDR1 DFQATT and CDR2 SNEGSKA (reference sequence). The CDR3 nucleotides are TGCAGTCTACGACCTGGGGGGGTGTACAATGAGCAGTTCTTC. Amino acid sequence: CSLRPGGVYNEQFF.

This clonotype was seen a handful of times. V usage is TRBV5-1 and J usage is TRBJ2-3, with 8 bases that match TRBD1. Germline trimming cut 2 bases from V and 1 base from J; bases unmatched to any gene: 6. CDR1 is SGHRS, CDR2 YFSETQ, per germline. This CDR3 has 16 residues. CDR3 sequence: CASSFTDRARTDTQYF. CDR3 nucleotide sequence: TGCGCCAGCAGCTTTACGGACAGGGCGCGCACAGATACGCAGTATTTT.

The chain employs TRBV9 and TRBJ1-2; perhaps TRBD1 as D (5 bases). The V gene's germline CDR1 is SGDLS and CDR2 YYNGEE. The V and J ends lost 0 bases and 4 bases respectively, with 10 bases between them. The CDR3 is made up of 14 amino acids. The CDR3 spells CASSVDGGSYGYTF. The CDR3 DNA reads as TGTGCCAGCAGCGTAGATGGGGGGAGCTATGGCTACACCTTC. Complete variable domain (other parts from reference TRBV9 and TRBJ1-2): DSGVTQTPKHLITATGQRVTLRCSPRSGDLSVYWYQQSLDQGLQFLIQYYNGEERAKGNILERFSAQQFPDLHSELNLSSLELGDSALYFCASSVDGGSYGYTFGSGTRLTVV.

V usage is TRBV11-2 and J usage is TRBJ2-5; a possible D gene is TRBD1 (6 bases). Trimming stripped 5 bases from V and 1 base from J, with 11 bases between. The V gene's germline CDR1 is SGHAT and CDR2 FQNNGV. CDR3 length: 14 residues. CDR3 in amino acids: CASSIFRGQETQYF. DNA for the CDR3: TGTGCCAGCAGCATTTTCAGGGGCCAAGAGACCCAGTACTTC.

This clonotype appeared a few times. Germline and junction disagree at one end, which may indicate a read error. This chain uses TRBV20-1 with TRBJ2-7; D may match TRBD1 or TRBD2 (5 bases each). The CDR3 is made up of 15 amino acids. Germline V CDR1 and CDR2: DFQATT, SNEGSKA (reference sequence). The CDR3 is CSAGAGLISSCEQYF. DNA for the CDR3: TGCAGTGCCGGGGCAGGGCTTATAAGCTCCTGCGAGCAGTACTTC.

This chain connects TRBV7-9 to TRBJ2-5, with D hard to call. The J call may be faulty, since TRBJ2-1 better matches the DNA end. The CDR3 is 12 amino acids. Germline V gene sequence: CDR1 SEHNR, CDR2 FQNEAQ (reference sequence). CDR3 in amino acids: CACEDRYNEQFF. Written as DNA, the CDR3 is TGTGCCTGCGAGGACCGATACAATGAGCAGTTCTTC.

This clonotype was counted at least ten times. The V and J genes are TRBV7-9 and TRBJ2-2; D may be TRBD2 (5 bases). Between the trimmed V and J ends, which lost 0 bases and 6 bases, there was a span of 5 bases. The CDR3 sequence is 13 residues long. Germline V lookup: CDR1 SEHNR, CDR2 FQNEAQ (reference sequence). In nucleotides, the CDR3 is TGTGCCAGCAGCTTAGCCGGGGCCGGGGAGCTGTTTTTT. This sequence encodes CASSLAGAGELFF. Variable domain in full (rest from reference TRBV7-9 and TRBJ2-2): DTGVSQNPRHKITKRGQNVTFRCDPISEHNRLYWYRQTLGQGPEFLTYFQNEAQLEKSRLLSDRFSAERPKGSFSTLEIQRTEQGDSAMYLCASSLAGAGELFFGEGSRLTVL.

This rearrangement joins TRBV3-1 to TRBJ2-1; D possibly corresponds to TRBD1 (7 bases). Trimming took off 0 bases at V and 4 bases at J, with 13 bases between the two ends. The CDR3 extends over 16 amino acids. In germline, CDR1 is LGHDT, CDR2 YNNKEL (reference sequence). The CDR3 sequence: CASSQEPPGGYNEQFF. The CDR3 DNA reads TGTGCCAGCAGCCAAGAACCGCCAGGGGGGTACAATGAGCAGTTCTTC.

The chain links TRBV11-2 to TRBJ2-5, with 7 bases fitting TRBD2. The last part of the DNA fits TRBJ2-7 better; the J call may be wrong. CDR1 is SGHAT, CDR2 FQNNGV, per germline. The CDR3 totals 15 residues. CDR3 DNA sequence: TGTGCCAGCAGCCCGGAGGCGGGAGAGATATACGAGCAGTACTTC. As protein: CASSPEAGEIYEQYF.

V gene TRBV11-2 combines with J gene TRBJ2-5; no clear D gene. This CDR3 contains 13 residues. Looked up from germline, CDR1 is SGHAT and CDR2 is FQNNGV. Trimming shortened V by 1 base and J by 5 bases, and 8 bases separated the two germline ends. The CDR3 DNA follows: TGTGCCAGCAGCTTAGCGACACGGGAGACCCAGTACTTC. It encodes CASSLATRETQYF.

In this sample, this clonotype turned up once. This sequence joins TRBV5-1 and TRBJ1-4, with a weak D call TRBD1 (5 bases). Germline V gene sequence: CDR1 SGHRS, CDR2 YFSETQ. V lost 4 bases and J 8 bases, leaving 15 bases between the germline ends. This CDR3 is 14 amino acids long. The CDR3 sequence is CASSRGNGGEKLFF. The CDR3 DNA follows: TGCGCCAGCAGCCGGGGGAACGGGGGGGAAAAACTGTTTTTT. Full variable domain (remainder filled in from reference TRBV5-1 and TRBJ1-4): KAGVTQTPRYLIKTRGQQVTLSCSPISGHRSVSWYQQTPGQGLQFLFEYFSETQRNKGNFPGRFSGRQFSNSRSEMNVSTLELGDSALYLCASSRGNGGEKLFFGSGTQLSVL.